This T cell receptor (beta chain) derives from a study of blood T cell repertoires in COVID-19. Patients in Seattle were enrolled during active infection, then followed longitudinally. The table came from immunoSEQ multiplex PCR; TCRdb's copy has only in-frame clones and leaves some out. This table has 200,000 or so clones, 80% to 95% appearing once. The sequenced material came from peripheral blood. The sequence derives from a man aged 55 to 70 with COVID-19, enrolled during active disease.

CDR3 protein: CAISTLRGDTEAFF. DNA of the CDR3: TGTGCCATCTCTACCCTCAGGGGCGACACTGAAGCTTTCTTT. The chain joins TRBV10-3 to TRBJ1-1; D perhaps matches TRBD1 (6 bases). CDR1 and CDR2 from the germline V gene are ENHRY and SYGVKD. The CDR3 covers 14 residues. Deletions cut 8 bases from V and 3 bases from J, with 16 bases between.